A single sample gave rise to the 14 T cell receptor beta chains below, sequenced in a study of blood T cell repertoires in COVID-19. Repertoires were generated with immunoSEQ multiplex PCR, while TCRdb's copy carries only in-frame clones and drops some. In the table there are 130,000 to 150,000 clones, roughly 87% of which are singletons. The sequenced sample consisted of PBMCs or T cells enriched from blood (not recorded which). The origin of the receptors is a middle-aged woman who had been exposed to COVID-19.

This chain links TRBV19 with TRBJ2-1; 11 bases are a match to TRBD2. The CDR3 spans 15 residues. Looked up from germline, CDR1 is LNHDA and CDR2 is SQIVND (reference sequence). The V and J ends lost 1 base and 6 bases, in that order; junction bases with no gene match: 2. The CDR3 coding sequence is TGTGCCAGTAGTATAGGACTAGCGGGGACCAATGAGCAGTTCTTC. Its protein product is CASSIGLAGTNEQFF.

This rearrangement joins TRBV4-1 to TRBJ1-1, with 7 bases lining up with TRBD1. V shed 1 base, J shed 3 bases, and the junction held 5 bases outside the gene matches. This CDR3 region has 15 residues. CDR1 and CDR2 from the germline V gene are MGHRA and YSYEKL. The CDR3 is CASSQADRVDTEAFF. CDR3 nucleotides: TGCGCCAGCAGCCAAGCAGACAGGGTGGACACTGAAGCTTTCTTT.

The chain links TRBV15 to TRBJ2-6, with D maybe TRBD2 (5 bases). Trimming left V 3 bases short and J 4 bases short, with 19 bases between. The germline V gene has CDR1 LNHNV and CDR2 YYDKDF (reference sequence). The CDR3 runs 18 residues. Written as DNA, the CDR3 is TGTGCCACCAGCAGGCGGGCCGCGGCTAACTGGGGGGCCAACGTCCTGACTTTC. Its protein product is CATSRRAAANWGANVLTF.

The rearrangement uses TRBV18 and TRBJ1-1, with 7 bases identical to TRBD1. The ends lost 4 bases at V and 1 base at J; junction bases unmatched: 3. The CDR3 length is 14 residues. Looked up from germline, CDR1 is KGHSH and CDR2 is LQKENI. CDR3 region: CASSLRQGNTEAFF. The CDR3, as DNA: TGTGCCAGCTCACTTCGACAGGGGAACACTGAAGCTTTCTTT.

The chain employs TRBV12-3 or TRBV12-4 and TRBJ1-2, with 7 bases aligning to TRBD1. With 8 bases clipped from V and 4 bases from J, the junction kept 7 bases outside the gene matches. This CDR3 is built from 13 residues. CDR3: CASSRQGSYGYTF. The DNA for the CDR3 is TGTGCCAGCTCCCGACAGGGCAGCTATGGCTACACCTTC.

The V call is TRBV9, the J call TRBJ1-4; D is perhaps TRBD1 (6 bases). The V gene lost 0 bases and the J gene lost 8 bases, with 14 bases spanning the gap. Germline V CDR1 and CDR2: SGDLS, YYNGEE. The CDR3 is made up of 15 amino acids. This CDR3 reads CASSVGTEPIEKLFF. The CDR3 bases are TGTGCCAGCAGCGTAGGGACAGAACCCATCGAAAAACTGTTTTTT. Based on the CDR3 plus reference TRBV9 and TRBJ1-4, the full variable domain is DSGVTQTPKHLITATGQRVTLRCSPRSGDLSVYWYQQSLDQGLQFLIQYYNGEERAKGNILERFSAQQFPDLHSELNLSSLELGDSALYFCASSVGTEPIEKLFFGSGTQLSVL.

This chain uses TRBV28 with TRBJ2-7, with D hard to call. Looked up from germline, CDR1 is MDHEN and CDR2 is SYDVKM. Trimming removed 5 bases from V and 2 bases from J, with 7 bases in between. The CDR3 has 12 amino acids. The CDR3 coding sequence is TGTGCCAGCAGTGGCCTGGCCTACGAGCAGTACTTC. Encoded protein: CASSGLAYEQYF.

The chain employs TRBV2 and TRBJ1-6; the match to TRBD1 covers 9 bases. The CDR3 loop spans 14 amino acids. Germline V CDR1 and CDR2: SNHLY, FYNNEI. Trimming cost V 6 bases and J 9 bases; bases outside gene matches: 6. CDR3 loop: CASRGQGNSSPLHF. In DNA, the CDR3 is TGTGCCAGCAGAGGACAGGGGAACTCTTCACCCCTCCACTTT.

The V gene is TRBV23-1, the J gene TRBJ2-6, with TRBD1 matching over 7 bases. TRBV23-1 is recorded as an ORF, its role being uncertain. The CDR3 consists of 20 residues. Trimming took 2 bases from V and 0 from J; bases not matched to a gene: 13. DNA of the CDR3: TGCGCCAGCAGTCAACCAAAGCAGATGACAGGGAGCTCTGGGGCCAACGTCCTGACTTTC. Its protein product is CASSQPKQMTGSSGANVLTF.

This clone appeared a single time. The V call is TRBV27, the J call TRBJ2-7, with TRBD1 as a possible D gene (6 bases). Looked up from germline, CDR1 is MNHEY and CDR2 is SMNVEV (reference sequence). V lost 2 bases and J 4 bases, leaving 9 bases between the germline ends. The CDR3 has 13 residues. The CDR3 loop reads CASSLQGLYEQYF. CDR3 sequence (DNA): TGTGCCAGCAGTTTACAGGGGTTATACGAGCAGTACTTC.

The chain employs TRBV10-2 and TRBJ2-5; 7 bases line up with TRBD2. Germline V CDR1 and CDR2: WSHSY, SAAADI. The CDR3 spans 13 residues. V lost 8 bases and J lost 4; bases outside the gene matches: 7. CDR3 nucleotide sequence: TGCGCCAGCTGCGGGGGAAGGCGAGAGACCCAGTACTTC. Protein sequence: CASCGGRRETQYF.

The genes are TRBV7-2 and TRBJ2-1, with 9 positions matching TRBD1. V gave up 5 bases and J gave up 7 bases; unmatched junction bases: 3. This CDR3 has 13 amino acids. CDR1 and CDR2 from the germline V gene are SGHTA and FQGNSA. CDR3 bases: TGTGCCAGCAGCCGGGACAGGGATAATGAGCAGTTCTTC. It specifies CASSRDRDNEQFF.

This clone was seen a single time. The genes are TRBV14 and TRBJ1-1; 7 positions agree with TRBD1. The germline gives CDR1 SGHDN, CDR2 FVKESK. The CDR3 contains 14 residues. V lost 3 bases to trimming and J lost 4 bases; unmatched junction nucleotides: 5. The CDR3 here is CASSQMTGLTEAFF. Here the CDR3 DNA reads TGTGCCAGCAGCCAGATGACAGGGCTCACTGAAGCTTTCTTT.

The V and J genes are TRBV7-8 and TRBJ2-2, with TRBD1 matching over 10 bases. CDR3 size: 15 residues. CDR1 is SGHVS, CDR2 FQNEAQ, per germline. J lost 6 bases, V lost 5 bases, and 6 bases had no gene match. The CDR3 DNA sequence: TGTGCCAGCAGCCCCATGGACAGGGGGTCCGGGGAGCTGTTTTTT. Protein product: CASSPMDRGSGELFF. The full variable domain, its missing parts supplied by reference TRBV7-8 and TRBJ2-2, is GAGVSQSPRYKVAKRGQDVALRCDPISGHVSLFWYQQALGQGPEFLTYFQNEAQLDKSGLPSDRFFAERPEGSVSTLKIQRTQQEDSAVYLCASSPMDRGSGELFFGEGSRLTVL.